The clone carrying this T cell receptor (beta chain) turned up a few times. The data are from a study of spatial heterogeneity in lung cancer. V was cut by 4 bases and J by 6 bases, with 10 bases left in between. The CDR3 totals 14 residues. The germline CDR1 and CDR2 sequences are SGHVS and FQNEAQ. TCRdb reprocessed the 5' RACE reads via MiXCR and lists one record per CDR3 protein. The top ten hold 21% of the sample, which has about 94,000 distinct CDR3 sequences, roughly 19% seen once. This sample's time point: blood at routine non-recurrence follow-up after resection. This clonotype was obtained from a male donor with early-stage non-small cell lung cancer. V and J are TRBV7-8 and TRBJ1-6, with TRBD1 as a possible D gene (5 bases). Here the sequenced sample was PBMCs, taken at follow-up. The CDR3 protein is CASSSTGLNSPLHF. The CDR3 DNA reads as TGTGCCAGCAGCTCAACAGGTCTTAATTCACCCCTCCACTTT.